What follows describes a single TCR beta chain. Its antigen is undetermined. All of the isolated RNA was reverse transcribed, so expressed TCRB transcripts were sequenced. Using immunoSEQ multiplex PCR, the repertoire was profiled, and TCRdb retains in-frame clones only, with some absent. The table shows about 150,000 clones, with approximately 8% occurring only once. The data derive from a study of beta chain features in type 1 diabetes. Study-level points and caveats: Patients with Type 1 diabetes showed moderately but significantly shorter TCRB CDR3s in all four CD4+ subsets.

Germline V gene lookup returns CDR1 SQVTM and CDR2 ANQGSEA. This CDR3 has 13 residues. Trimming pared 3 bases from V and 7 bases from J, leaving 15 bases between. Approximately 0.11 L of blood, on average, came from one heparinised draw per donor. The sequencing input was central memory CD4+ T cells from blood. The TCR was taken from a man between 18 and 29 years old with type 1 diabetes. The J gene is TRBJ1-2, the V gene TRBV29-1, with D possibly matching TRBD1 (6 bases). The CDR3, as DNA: TGCAGCGTTGATCCACAGGGAATGGGTGGCTACACCTTC. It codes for CSVDPQGMGGYTF.